The 17 T cell receptor beta chains given below trace back to one sample, sequenced in a study of blood T cells in healthy people across ages. Then a second PCR, running roughly 7 to 12 cycles, was carried out with a sample-barcoded 5' primer and a J-beta primer mix. MiXCR, run by TCRdb on the 5' RACE reads, gives a single entry per CDR3 protein. This table holds more than 650,000 distinct CDR3 sequences, approximately 21% found once. Specimen: blood. The receptors shown here come from a man in his 70s in good health.

This clonotype was detected only once. The V call is TRBV6-5, the J call TRBJ2-1; 7 bases are a match to TRBD1. Judging by the DNA end, TRBJ2-5 fits better; the J call may be wrong. Looked up from germline, CDR1 is MNHEY and CDR2 is SVGAGI. This CDR3 has 14 residues. The CDR3 protein is CASSYLDRKETQYF. The CDR3 DNA sequence: TGTGCCAGCAGTTACTTGGACAGGAAAGAGACCCAGTACTTC.

This clonotype was counted many times. This chain connects TRBV7-2 to TRBJ1-2; weak D call: TRBD1 (5 bases). Germline loops: CDR1 SGHTA, CDR2 FQGNSA. Trimming removed 3 bases from V and 4 bases from J, with 9 bases in between. CDR3 size: 13 residues. The CDR3 coding sequence is TGTGCCAGCAGCTTGACGGGGCCCTATGGCTACACCTTC. This translates into CASSLTGPYGYTF.

The CDR3, as DNA: TGCGCCAGCAGCGGACAACTATCTAACTATGGCTACACCTTC. Amino acids: CASSGQLSNYGYTF. The V call is TRBV5-1, the J call TRBJ1-2; a weak D match, TRBD1 (5 bases). This CDR3 contains 14 residues. Trimming took off 4 bases at V and 0 bases at J, with 10 bases between the two ends. Germline lookup yields CDR1 SGHRS and CDR2 YFSETQ.

The chain recombines TRBV7-9 with TRBJ2-1, with D possibly TRBD2 on 7 matching bases. The V end was cut by 6 bases, the J end by 4 bases, with 16 bases between. CDR1 is SEHNR, CDR2 FQNEAQ, per germline (reference sequence). CDR3 length: 15 amino acids. The CDR3 loop is CASSRGARGYNEQFF. The CDR3 bases are TGTGCCAGCAGTCGGGGGGCGAGGGGGTACAATGAGCAGTTCTTC. Complete variable domain (other parts from reference TRBV7-9 and TRBJ2-1): DTGVSQNPRHKITKRGQNVTFRCDPISEHNRLYWYRQTLGQGPEFLTYFQNEAQLEKSRLLSDRFSAERPKGSFSTLEIQRTEQGDSAMYLCASSRGARGYNEQFFGPGTRLTVL.

The chain uses TRBV20-1 and TRBJ2-1; 13 bases fit TRBD2. V lost 0 bases and J lost 9; bases outside the gene matches: 5. The length of the CDR3 is 15 residues. Germline V gene lookup returns CDR1 DFQATT and CDR2 SNEGSKA (reference sequence). The CDR3 reads CSARDTTSGRSEQFF. CDR3 coding DNA: TGCAGTGCTAGAGATACGACTAGCGGGAGGAGTGAGCAGTTCTTC.

This clonotype was observed a few times. The chain is built from TRBV7-2 and TRBJ2-3; TRBD2 is a possible D gene (7 bases). Germline V gene sequence: CDR1 SGHTA, CDR2 FQGNSA. The V and J ends lost 5 bases and 0 bases respectively, with 27 bases between them. The CDR3 has 20 amino acids. The DNA of the CDR3 is TGTGCCAGCAGCCTACCGGATACTTGGGGGGGGGCCGCTAGCACAGATACGCAGTATTTT. Translated: CASSLPDTWGGAASTDTQYF.

The table lists this clonotype with a few counts. The CDR3 region is CASSYLARAGELFF. DNA for the CDR3: TGTGCCAGCAGTTATCTAGCGAGGGCCGGGGAGCTGTTTTTT. The chain is built from TRBV7-9 and TRBJ2-2; D might be TRBD2 (6 bases). Germline V gives CDR1 SEHNR, CDR2 FQNEAQ (reference sequence). This CDR3 region has 14 residues. V was pared by 6 bases and J by 6 bases, with 14 bases between.

In this sample, this clonotype turned up a few times. The CDR3 coding sequence is TGTGCCAGCAGCCAAGGCGGGGAAGGCTACACCTTC. Translation gives CASSQGGEGYTF. The rearrangement joins TRBV3-1 to TRBJ1-2, with D unclear. V lost 1 base to trimming and J lost 8 bases, with 8 bases between them. Germline V gene lookup returns CDR1 LGHDT and CDR2 YNNKEL (reference sequence). The CDR3 spans 12 residues.

This clonotype was counted ten times or more. J is TRBJ1-6 and V is TRBV7-8; TRBD1 is a possible D gene (5 bases). Germline CDR1 SGHVS, CDR2 FQNEAQ. Trimming cost V 4 bases and J 9 bases, with 10 bases left between them. The CDR3 spans 13 residues. CDR3 loop: CASSSGRTSPLHF. The CDR3 DNA follows: TGTGCCAGCAGCTCGGGACGAACTTCACCCCTCCACTTT.

The rearrangement links TRBV7-8 to TRBJ2-5, with D hard to call. The J call may be faulty, since TRBJ2-7 better matches the DNA end. Germline V CDR1 and CDR2: SGHVS, FQNEAQ. The CDR3 runs to 14 residues. CDR3 protein: CASTSGLKSYEQYF. As DNA, the CDR3 is TGTGCCAGCACGTCCGGCCTTAAATCTTACGAGCAGTACTTC.

In this sample, this clonotype turned up a few times. The chain carries TRBV28 and TRBJ2-1, with TRBD2 matching over 7 bases. J gave up 4 bases and V 3 bases, and 9 bases lay outside the gene matches. The CDR3 loop spans 16 amino acids. Germline lookup yields CDR1 MDHEN and CDR2 SYDVKM. The CDR3 bases are TGTGCCAGCAGTTTGACCTCCGCGGGAGTTTACAATGAGCAGTTCTTC. It encodes CASSLTSAGVYNEQFF.

The genes are TRBV7-2 and TRBJ2-3; 12 positions agree with TRBD2. The CDR3 extends over 15 amino acids. J gave up 6 bases and V 3 bases, and 4 bases lay outside the gene matches. Germline lookup yields CDR1 SGHTA and CDR2 FQGNSA. The CDR3: CASSFRLAGADTQYF. CDR3 bases: TGTGCCAGCAGCTTCCGACTAGCGGGAGCGGATACGCAGTATTTT.

This clonotype was observed a handful of times. This chain links TRBV7-6 with TRBJ2-3; no clear D gene. Germline assignment: CDR1 SGHVS and CDR2 FNYEAQ. Trimming stripped 3 bases from V and 0 bases from J, with 10 bases between. The CDR3 totals 15 residues. The CDR3 spells CASSFSQSSTDTQYF. In DNA form, the CDR3 reads TGTGCCAGCAGCTTTTCCCAGAGTAGCACAGATACGCAGTATTTT.

The chain links TRBV11-2 to TRBJ2-1; D call uncertain. CDR1 and CDR2 (germline): SGHAT, FQNNGV. V lost 5 bases, J lost 5 bases, and 19 bases lay in between. The CDR3 consists of 16 residues. CDR3 bases: TGTGCCAGCAGCCCGGTTTTGGGGATTGGAAACAATGAGCAGTTCTTC. Translated: CASSPVLGIGNNEQFF.

This clonotype was found a few times. The chain couples TRBV24-1 to TRBJ1-1, with D possibly being TRBD1 (5 bases). V lost 4 bases to trimming and J lost 3 bases, with 11 bases between them. The germline gives CDR1 KGHDR, CDR2 SFDVKD. This CDR3 comprises 14 residues. CDR3 sequence reads: CATSEEGGDTEAFF. In DNA, the CDR3 is TGTGCCACCAGTGAAGAGGGAGGGGACACTGAAGCTTTCTTT.

This clonotype was found a few times. The chain recombines TRBV14 with TRBJ1-6; no clear D gene. There are 13 residues in the CDR3. The V and J ends lost 1 base and 5 bases respectively, with 3 bases between them. Germline V gives CDR1 SGHDN, CDR2 FVKESK. The CDR3 is CASSQGDNSPLHF. In DNA form, the CDR3 reads TGTGCCAGCAGCCAAGGGGATAATTCACCCCTCCACTTT.

The rearrangement joins TRBV29-1 to TRBJ2-1; no firm D call. The V gene lost 4 bases and the J gene lost 8 bases, with 6 bases spanning the gap. The CDR3 runs 10 residues. CDR1 and CDR2 from the germline V gene are SQVTM and ANQGSEA. CDR3 sequence: CSVAVYEQFF. The CDR3 coding sequence is TGCAGCGTTGCGGTGTATGAGCAGTTCTTC.